The 19 T cell receptor beta chains below come from one sample, sequenced in a study of CD8+ T cells in alopecia areata. As the sequencing template, cDNA was produced by extracting RNA and reverse transcribing it. The protocol was immunoSEQ multiplex PCR, while the TCRdb copy is restricted to in-frame clones and leaves out a portion. The data show 120,000 to 150,000 clones, 62% seen once. Source material: CD8+ T cells sorted from blood. The receptors derive from a human donor in good health.

The chain couples TRBV6-5 to TRBJ2-6; D is ambiguous. Trimming shortened V by 6 bases and J by 4 bases, and 13 bases separated the two germline ends. CDR1 and CDR2 (germline): MNHEY, SVGAGI. This CDR3 has 15 residues. DNA of the CDR3: TGTGCCAGCAGCCGCCTAAGGGTAGGGGCCAACGTCCTGACTTTC. It codes for CASSRLRVGANVLTF.

The chain combines TRBV5-6 with TRBJ2-7; TRBD2 matches 7 bases. CDR1 SGHDT and CDR2 YYEEEE come from the germline V gene. The CDR3 has 14 amino acids. V shed 6 bases, J shed 6 bases, and the junction held 12 bases outside the gene matches. DNA of the CDR3: TGTGCCAGCAACCCCTCCGGGGGGAAAGCCGAGCAGTACTTC. Its translation is CASNPSGGKAEQYF. Full variable domain (rest looked up from reference TRBV5-6 and TRBJ2-7): DAGVTQSPTHLIKTRGQQVTLRCSPKSGHDTVSWYQQALGQGPQFIFQYYEEEERQRGNFPDRFSGHQFPNYSSELNVNALLLGDSALYLCASNPSGGKAEQYFGPGTRLTVT.

The V gene is TRBV4-1, the J gene TRBJ2-1; D gene uncertain. This CDR3 has 11 amino acids. The V and J ends lost 0 bases and 8 bases respectively, with 2 bases between them. CDR1 and CDR2 (germline): MGHRA, YSYEKL. The CDR3 nucleotides are TGCGCCAGCAGCCAAGACCATGAGCAGTTCTTC. Residues: CASSQDHEQFF.

The rearrangement uses TRBV28 and TRBJ2-3; D not certain. CDR3 length: 16 amino acids. Germline values: CDR1 MDHEN, CDR2 SYDVKM. V lost 4 bases and J 3 bases, leaving 17 bases between the germline ends. The CDR3 DNA is TGTGCCAGCAGTTCCGGCCGCTCGCGTAAAACAGATACGCAGTATTTT. Protein product: CASSSGRSRKTDTQYF.

The rearrangement links TRBV6-1 to TRBJ1-2, with D possibly being TRBD1 (5 bases). CDR1 and CDR2 from the germline V gene are MNHNS and SASEGT. The V gene lost 3 bases and the J gene lost 7 bases, with 12 bases spanning the gap. The CDR3 is made up of 13 amino acids. The CDR3 loop is CASSDTTVFGYTF. The CDR3, as DNA: TGTGCCAGCAGTGACACGACAGTCTTTGGCTACACCTTC.

This chain uses TRBV5-6 with TRBJ2-5; tentative D call: TRBD2 (6 bases). Germline V gene sequence: CDR1 SGHDT, CDR2 YYEEEE. The length of the CDR3 is 14 residues. V was cut by 2 bases and J by 4 bases, with 12 bases left in between. The chain's CDR3 is CASSFGWEAETQYF. The CDR3 coding sequence is TGTGCCAGCAGCTTTGGCTGGGAGGCAGAGACCCAGTACTTC.

The chain joins TRBV2 to TRBJ1-1; D uncertain. There are 13 residues in the CDR3. Trimming removed 10 bases at V and 6 bases at J, with 18 bases between. Germline V gene data show CDR1 as SNHLY and CDR2 as FYNNEI. CDR3 region: CATAFSPRPEAFF. CDR3 bases: TGTGCCACCGCCTTTAGCCCGCGCCCTGAAGCTTTCTTT. The variable domain in full, with the rest retrieved from reference TRBV2 and TRBJ1-1, is EPEVTQTPSHQVTQMGQEVILRCVPISNHLYFYWYRQILGQKVEFLVSFYNNEISEKSEIFDDQFSVERPDGSNFTLKIRSTKLEDSAMYFCATAFSPRPEAFFGQGTRLTVV.

J is TRBJ2-1 and V is TRBV5-1; 9 bases fit TRBD2. Germline V lookup: CDR1 SGHRS, CDR2 YFSETQ. This CDR3 has 17 residues. V shed 0 bases and J 6 bases; nucleotides not matched to a gene: 10. The DNA for the CDR3 is TGCGCCAGCAGCTTGGGCTGGGGGCGGGAGGGCCTCAATGAGCAGTTCTTC. Amino acid sequence: CASSLGWGREGLNEQFF.

The rearrangement joins TRBV2 to TRBJ2-2; D remains ambiguous. Trimming left V 7 bases short and J 7 bases short, with 16 bases between. Looked up from germline, CDR1 is SNHLY and CDR2 is FYNNEI. The CDR3 contains 14 residues. In DNA, the CDR3 is TGTGCCAGCACCCCCGGCCCCTGGGGCGGGGAGCTGTTTTTT. Encoded protein: CASTPGPWGGELFF.

This chain joins TRBV5-4 and TRBJ2-5; TRBD2 matches 7 bases. The CDR3 sequence is 16 residues long. Trimming took 1 base from V and 3 from J; bases not matched to a gene: 9. Per germline, CDR1 SGHNT and CDR2 YYREEE (reference sequence). DNA of the CDR3: TGTGCCAGCAGCTTGTCTAGCGGAGATTTCAAAGAGACCCAGTACTTC. It yields the protein CASSLSSGDFKETQYF.

The CDR3 region is CASSEGGSYEQYF. CDR3 nucleotides: TGTGCCAGCAGTGAAGGAGGCAGCTACGAGCAGTACTTC. The chain combines TRBV6-1 with TRBJ2-7, with D unclear. The V end lost 1 base, the J end lost 3 bases, and 7 bases lay between the germline ends. CDR1 and CDR2 from the germline V gene are MNHNS and SASEGT. The CDR3 is 13 residues long.

V usage is TRBV5-1 and J usage is TRBJ2-7; D remains ambiguous. The CDR3 spans 11 residues. CDR1 and CDR2 (germline): SGHRS, YFSETQ. Between the trimmed V and J ends, which lost 2 bases and 0 bases, there was a span of 0 bases. The CDR3 DNA reads as TGCGCCAGCAGCTTCTCCTACGAGCAGTACTTC. It translates to CASSFSYEQYF.

This clone showed up many times. The junction departs from the called germline gene at one end, perhaps through a read error. The chain joins TRBV6-5 to TRBJ2-2; D gene unclear. Per germline, CDR1 MNHEY and CDR2 SVGAGI. This CDR3 has 13 residues. CDR3 coding DNA: TGTGCCAGCAGTGACTCGGGCACCGGGGAGCTGTTTTTT. Protein sequence: CASSDSGTGELFF.

The chain is built from TRBV4-1 and TRBJ2-3, with D hard to call. This CDR3 is 15 amino acids long. Trimming removed 0 bases at V and 4 bases at J, with 11 bases between. Germline V gene data show CDR1 as MGHRA and CDR2 as YSYEKL. CDR3 nucleotides: TGCGCCAGCAGCCAAGAGAGACGGGCCCCAGATACGCAGTATTTT. It is translated as CASSQERRAPDTQYF.

This clone was observed a handful of times. The rearrangement links TRBV13 to TRBJ2-7; D gene ambiguous. Between the trimmed V and J ends, which lost 3 bases and 2 bases, there was a span of 11 bases. The CDR3 runs to 14 residues. Germline CDR1 PRHDT, CDR2 FYEKMQ (reference sequence). The CDR3 DNA reads TGTGCCAGCAGCTTTAGAGCCAGCGCCTACGAGCAGTACTTC. Its translation is CASSFRASAYEQYF. Together with reference TRBV13 and TRBJ2-7, the CDR3 gives the full variable domain: AAGVIQSPRHLIKEKRETATLKCYPIPRHDTVYWYQQGPGQDPQFLISFYEKMQSDKGSIPDRFSAQQFSDYHSELNMSSLELGDSALYFCASSFRASAYEQYFGPGTRLTVT.

The chain recombines TRBV29-1 with TRBJ1-1; tentative D call: TRBD1 (5 bases). Germline values: CDR1 SQVTM, CDR2 ANQGSEA. The CDR3 runs 13 residues. The V gene lost 6 bases and the J gene lost 2 bases, with 13 bases spanning the gap. In DNA, the CDR3 is TGCAGCGTCCTAACAGGAGATAACACTGAAGCTTTCTTT. This sequence encodes CSVLTGDNTEAFF.

CDR3 region: CASSLGPAGGGAGELFF. DNA for the CDR3: TGTGCCAGCAGCTTGGGCCCAGCGGGAGGGGGTGCTGGGGAGCTGTTTTTT. V usage is TRBV7-8 and J usage is TRBJ2-2; 10 bases line up with TRBD2. Per germline, CDR1 SGHVS and CDR2 FQNEAQ. The CDR3 spans 17 residues. The J segment lost 8 bases and the V segment lost 3 bases, leaving 12 bases of the junction unmatched.

This clone was picked up one time. The rearrangement links TRBV27 to TRBJ2-1, with 8 positions matching TRBD1. Per the germline V gene, CDR1 is MNHEY and CDR2 is SMNVEV (reference sequence). The CDR3 spans 16 residues. V trimming: 2 bases; J trimming: 7 bases; junction bases outside the gene matches: 10. CDR3 DNA sequence: TGTGCCAGCAGTTTAAGTGCAGGGGGCTTAGGGAATGAGCAGTTCTTC. Encoded protein: CASSLSAGGLGNEQFF.

This chain uses TRBV6-1 with TRBJ2-1; a possible D gene is TRBD2 (6 bases). Germline lookup yields CDR1 MNHNS and CDR2 SASEGT. V gave up 1 base and J gave up 7 bases, with 14 bases separating them. The CDR3 extends over 15 amino acids. The CDR3 sequence is CASSEVLGGGNEQFF. CDR3 in DNA: TGTGCCAGCAGTGAAGTACTGGGAGGAGGGAATGAGCAGTTCTTC.